The clone carrying this T cell receptor (beta chain) was picked up a small number of times. Before vaccination, two weeks after the third vaccination, and at progression, PBMC were collected. The junction had 7 bases not matched to a gene; V was cut back by 5 bases and J by 7 bases. The CDR3 length is 15 residues. CDR1 is MNHEY and CDR2 is SMNVEV in the germline V gene (reference sequence). The immunoSEQ assay amplified TCRB CDR3 from up to 2 ug DNA. Produced via immunoSEQ multiplex PCR; TCRdb's table is partial and in-frame only. The sample contains approximately 22,000 clones, approximately 79% of which appear only once. The sample originates from a study of glioma-infiltrating T cells after dendritic cell vaccination. Turning to the study itself: Between about 2003 and 2013, patients got autologous tumor lysate-pulsed dendritic cell vaccines. Patients received three intradermal dendritic cell vaccine injections at biweekly intervals.

This chain links TRBV27 with TRBJ1-6, with 8 bases lining up with TRBD1. The sample consisted of blood, taken before dendritic cell vaccination. This TCR was recovered from a human donor with glioblastoma. CDR3 residues: CASSPRDRPNSPLHF. The CDR3 region has the DNA TGTGCCAGCAGTCCCCGGGACAGGCCGAATTCACCCCTCCACTTT.